These 7 T cell receptor beta chains originate from one sample sequenced in a study of OX40 agonist ivuxolimab in advanced cancers. The protocol was immunoSEQ multiplex PCR, while the TCRdb copy is restricted to in-frame clones and leaves out a portion. The sample records some 46,000 clones, approximately 83% being singletons. The source material was CD4+ or CD8+ T cells sorted from blood, sampled in a trial of the OX40 agonist ivuxolimab. All receptors come from an adult with an advanced solid tumor such as melanoma, head and neck, liver or kidney cancer.

This rearrangement joins TRBV5-7 to TRBJ2-7; D is unresolved. Being an ORF, TRBV5-7 has a function that is uncertain. The CDR3 sequence is 14 residues long. V lost 2 bases, J lost 4 bases, and 13 bases lay in between. The CDR3 here is CASSLIGIRYEQYF. The CDR3 bases are TGTGCCAGCAGCTTAATAGGGATCAGGTACGAGCAGTACTTC.

The count of this clone is one. The chain recombines TRBV7-3 with TRBJ2-7; TRBD1 agrees at 8 bases. The trim removed 5 bases at V and 1 base at J, leaving 13 bases unmatched. Germline CDR1 SGHTA, CDR2 FQGTGA. The CDR3 consists of 17 residues. The CDR3 loop reads CASSPGQGLLGSYEQYF. CDR3 coding DNA: TGTGCCAGCAGCCCCGGACAGGGTTTATTGGGGTCCTACGAGCAGTACTTC.

The chain employs TRBV6-4 and TRBJ1-3, with TRBD1 matching over 7 bases. V shed 5 bases and J 3 bases; nucleotides not matched to a gene: 7. The CDR3 covers 15 residues. Germline V gene sequence: CDR1 MRHNA, CDR2 SNTAGT. The CDR3 here is CASSPRQGSGNTIYF. The CDR3, as DNA: TGTGCCAGCAGTCCACGACAGGGAAGTGGAAACACCATATATTTT.

The chain joins TRBV7-2 to TRBJ2-3, with D unclear. This CDR3 is 16 amino acids long. Trimming stripped 3 bases from V and 0 bases from J, with 13 bases between. Germline V gene data show CDR1 as SGHTA and CDR2 as FQGNSA. DNA for the CDR3: TGTGCCAGCAGCTTGGGCTCCGCAGCCAGCACAGATACGCAGTATTTT. This gives the protein CASSLGSAASTDTQYF. Drawing the rest from reference TRBV7-2 and TRBJ2-3, the complete variable domain is GAGVSQSPSNKVTEKGKDVELRCDPISGHTALYWYRQSLGQGLEFLIYFQGNSAPDKSGLPSDRFSAERTGGSVSTLTIQRTQQEDSAVYLCASSLGSAASTDTQYFGPGTRLTVL.

In DNA, the CDR3 is TGTGCCAGCAGCCCCCAGACCTGGAGGGAGGCCAAAAACATTCAGTACTTC. This encodes CASSPQTWREAKNIQYF. V usage is TRBV11-2 and J usage is TRBJ2-4; D is perhaps TRBD2 (6 bases). The germline V and J ends were trimmed by 5 bases and 1 base, with 18 bases remaining between them. The germline CDR1 and CDR2 sequences are SGHAT and FQNNGV. The CDR3 is 17 amino acids.

The chain employs TRBV19 and TRBJ2-5; D might be TRBD2 (5 bases). The V and J ends lost 7 bases and 7 bases respectively, with 19 bases between them. Germline assignment: CDR1 LNHDA and CDR2 SQIVND (reference sequence). The CDR3 is 14 residues long. DNA of the CDR3: TGTGCCAGTACCCCACGAGGGATGAGAGGGACCCAGTACTTC. This codes for CASTPRGMRGTQYF.

The chain joins TRBV19 to TRBJ1-5, with TRBD1 identical over 10 bases. Germline trimming cut 8 bases from V and 2 bases from J; bases unmatched to any gene: 9. The CDR3 extends over 16 amino acids. Germline lookup yields CDR1 LNHDA and CDR2 SQIVND (reference sequence). Here the CDR3 reads CASQVPGTGGNQPQHF. DNA for the CDR3: TGTGCCAGTCAAGTTCCTGGGACAGGGGGCAATCAGCCCCAGCATTTT.